This paragraph covers one TCR beta chain sequence. This entry comes from a study of OX40 agonist ivuxolimab in advanced cancers. Produced via immunoSEQ multiplex PCR; TCRdb's table is partial and in-frame only. The data show 100,000 to 150,000 clones, less than 95% seen once. V was clipped by 3 bases and J by 5 bases, with 9 bases between them. The V gene's germline CDR1 is SGHNT and CDR2 YENEEA. The CDR3 runs to 13 residues. Specimen: CD4+ or CD8+ T cells sorted from blood, collected in a trial of the OX40 agonist ivuxolimab. V is TRBV11-3 and J is TRBJ2-3; D gene ambiguous. The receptor's source is an adult with an advanced solid tumor such as melanoma, head and neck, liver or kidney cancer. CDR3 DNA: TGTGCCAGCAGCTTCTGGACGGGAGATACGCAGTATTTT. This gives the protein CASSFWTGDTQYF.